The next 21 T cell receptor beta chains were all read from a single sample in a study of radiotherapy plus CTLA-4 blockade in lung cancer. The assay was immunoSEQ multiplex PCR, and TCRdb's table has in-frame clones only and misses some. The repertoire holds 40,000 to 45,000 clones, with approximately 67% as singletons. The starting material was peripheral blood, obtained from a patient treated with radiotherapy plus ipilimumab. The receptors stem from a human donor with non-small cell lung cancer who had a partial response to radiotherapy plus ipilimumab.

The V call is TRBV10-1, the J call TRBJ1-2; D is perhaps TRBD1 (5 bases). Trimming left V 4 bases short and J 6 bases short, with 9 bases between. Germline V gene data show CDR1 as WNHNN and CDR2 as SYGVQD (reference sequence). The CDR3 is made up of 12 amino acids. The CDR3 nucleotides are TGCGCCAGCAGTGTGGACACCGATGGCTACACCTTC. Translating gives CASSVDTDGYTF.

The chain recombines TRBV15 with TRBJ2-5; tentatively, D is TRBD2 (6 bases). V was clipped by 4 bases and J by 6 bases, with 15 bases between them. Germline assignment: CDR1 LNHNV and CDR2 YYDKDF (reference sequence). The CDR3 loop spans 14 amino acids. The CDR3 reads CATSNSLRGKTQYF. CDR3 in DNA: TGTGCCACCAGCAACTCTCTCCGGGGGAAGACCCAGTACTTC.

V gene TRBV5-1 combines with J gene TRBJ2-3; TRBD1 agrees at 7 bases. V shed 0 bases, J shed 3 bases, and the junction held 4 bases outside the gene matches. Germline loops: CDR1 SGHRS, CDR2 YFSETQ. The CDR3 contains 15 residues. The CDR3 protein is CASSLEGARTDTQYF. The CDR3 DNA follows: TGCGCCAGCAGCTTGGAGGGGGCGAGGACAGATACGCAGTATTTT.

This clone was found once. CDR3 bases: TGTGCTAGTGGTTCAGGGACAGGGGGCGTGAGGGAGGCTTTCTTT. Protein sequence: CASGSGTGGVREAFF. The chain combines TRBV12-5 with TRBJ1-1, with TRBD1 matching 12 bases. Trimming removed 4 bases from V and 11 bases from J; junction bases left unmatched: 11. CDR3 size: 15 residues. Looked up from germline, CDR1 is LGHNT and CDR2 is FRNRAP.

The chain recombines TRBV2 with TRBJ2-5; 7 nucleotides align to TRBD1. The J call may be mistaken, given a closer DNA end match to TRBJ2-7. This CDR3 is built from 14 residues. Germline assignment: CDR1 SNHLY and CDR2 FYNNEI. Written as DNA, the CDR3 is TGTGCCAGCAGTTCCGGGACAGCTGCTGGCGAGCAGTACTTC. Translation gives CASSSGTAAGEQYF.

The chain joins TRBV5-4 to TRBJ2-1; 12 bases are a match to TRBD2. Per the germline V gene, CDR1 is SGHNT and CDR2 is YYREEE (reference sequence). V lost 0 bases and J lost 7; bases outside the gene matches: 5. This CDR3 has 16 residues. CDR3 coding DNA: TGTGCCAGCAGCTTGGCCCTAGCGGGGGGGAGAAATGAGCAGTTCTTC. Its translation is CASSLALAGGRNEQFF.

V usage is TRBV7-6 and J usage is TRBJ2-6, with 12 positions matching TRBD2. CDR1 is SGHVS and CDR2 is FNYEAQ in the germline V gene. This CDR3 region has 18 residues. With 1 base clipped from V and 1 base from J, the junction kept 2 bases outside the gene matches. The CDR3 protein is CASSLGLAGVSGANVLTF. DNA of the CDR3: TGTGCCAGCAGCTTAGGACTAGCGGGAGTGTCTGGGGCCAACGTCCTGACTTTC.

The genes are TRBV10-3 and TRBJ1-6, with D tentatively TRBD1 (6 bases). Germline CDR1 ENHRY, CDR2 SYGVKD. This CDR3 comprises 15 residues. V lost 10 bases and J lost 3, with 16 bases in between. CDR3: CATPPTGGYNSPLHF. CDR3 nucleotide sequence: TGTGCCACCCCTCCGACAGGAGGCTATAATTCACCCCTCCACTTT.

This clone turned up a few times. This chain links TRBV7-8 with TRBJ1-2; D is unclear. Germline CDR1 and CDR2: SGHVS and FQNEAQ. This CDR3 is 16 amino acids long. The germline V and J ends were trimmed by 5 bases and 0 bases, with 16 bases remaining between them. CDR3 DNA: TGTGCCAGCAGCCCTGGAGAAGGGCGGGCTAACTATGGCTACACCTTC. Protein product: CASSPGEGRANYGYTF.

The V and J genes are TRBV7-6 and TRBJ1-3; possible D gene TRBD1, 5 bases. The germline CDR1 and CDR2 sequences are SGHVS and FNYEAQ. Trimming shortened V by 5 bases and J by 6 bases, and 14 bases separated the two germline ends. The CDR3 has 14 amino acids. The DNA for the CDR3 is TGTGCCAGCAGCCGGGGGGGGGTGTCAAACACCATATATTTT. The encoded protein is CASSRGGVSNTIYF.

The V call is TRBV15, the J call TRBJ2-1; tentatively, D is TRBD2 (6 bases). The CDR3 sequence is 15 residues long. Trimming left V 4 bases short and J 8 bases short, with 18 bases between. Germline CDR1 reads LNHNV; CDR2 reads YYDKDF (reference sequence). Here the CDR3 reads CATSIPGLVAHEQFF. The CDR3 region has the DNA TGTGCCACCAGCATCCCGGGACTGGTGGCCCATGAGCAGTTCTTC.

The rearrangement joins TRBV2 to TRBJ1-6, with no clear D. V dropped 8 bases and J dropped 11 bases, with 19 bases sitting between them. CDR1 is SNHLY and CDR2 is FYNNEI in the germline V gene. This CDR3 is 14 amino acids long. The CDR3 region is CASRLEGSGPPLHF. In DNA, the CDR3 is TGTGCCAGCCGCCTAGAGGGATCTGGCCCACCCCTCCACTTT.

The sample holds a few counts of this clone. In nucleotides, the CDR3 is TGTGCCAGCAGTGCAAGGGGGGGAACACGGTCCTCTGGAAACACCATATATTTT. Its translation: CASSARGGTRSSGNTIYF. The chain has TRBV6-1 and TRBJ1-3, with D perhaps matching TRBD1 (6 bases). The CDR3 has 18 residues. Trimming removed 4 bases from V and 0 bases from J, with 19 bases in between. Per germline, CDR1 MNHNS and CDR2 SASEGT.

This clone was counted only a few times. The chain employs TRBV6-1 and TRBJ1-5, with no clear D. Germline CDR1 and CDR2: MNHNS and SASEGT. Between the trimmed V and J ends, which lost 6 bases and 7 bases, there was a span of 10 bases. The length of the CDR3 is 12 residues. This CDR3 is CASREASQPQHF. In nucleotides, the CDR3 is TGTGCCAGCAGGGAGGCCTCACAGCCCCAGCATTTT.

CDR3 nucleotide sequence: TGTGCCTGGAGTGTACTAGCTTTGGAGGGGGAGCAGTACTTC. It yields the protein CAWSVLALEGEQYF. The chain has TRBV30 and TRBJ2-7, with D tentatively TRBD2 (6 bases). V dropped 0 bases and J dropped 7 bases, with 16 bases sitting between them. CDR3 length: 14 residues. Germline loops: CDR1 GTSNPN, CDR2 SVGIG (reference sequence).

V is TRBV20-1 and J is TRBJ1-1; unclear D gene. CDR1 is DFQATT and CDR2 is SNEGSKA in the germline V gene (reference sequence). The germline V and J ends were trimmed by 5 bases and 7 bases, with 11 bases remaining between them. CDR3 length: 11 amino acids. CDR3 amino acids: CSASNSNEAFF. The DNA for the CDR3 is TGCAGTGCTTCTAACTCAAATGAAGCTTTCTTT.

The V and J genes are TRBV2 and TRBJ1-1; perhaps TRBD1 as D (5 bases). This CDR3 is built from 16 residues. Germline V gene sequence: CDR1 SNHLY, CDR2 FYNNEI. Trimming shortened V by 8 bases and J by 0 bases, and 19 bases separated the two germline ends. This chain's CDR3 is CASPPGGRGMNTEAFF. For the CDR3, the DNA is TGTGCCAGCCCCCCGGGGGGGAGGGGTATGAACACTGAAGCTTTCTTT. The full variable domain, completed using reference TRBV2 and TRBJ1-1, is EPEVTQTPSHQVTQMGQEVILRCVPISNHLYFYWYRQILGQKVEFLVSFYNNEISEKSEIFDDQFSVERPDGSNFTLKIRSTKLEDSAMYFCASPPGGRGMNTEAFFGQGTRLTVV.

This clone was counted between two and nine times. The chain uses TRBV7-3 and TRBJ2-3; D is possibly TRBD2 (7 bases). Between the trimmed V and J ends, which lost 3 bases and 4 bases, there was a span of 14 bases. Germline V gene sequence: CDR1 SGHTA, CDR2 FQGTGA. The CDR3 totals 15 residues. DNA of the CDR3: TGTGCCAGCAGCTTCGGGGGGCCCTTGGCAGATACGCAGTATTTT. Encoded protein: CASSFGGPLADTQYF.

This chain connects TRBV19 to TRBJ2-2; D uncertain. V shed 2 bases and J shed 6 bases, with 10 bases lying between them. The CDR3 contains 14 residues. The V gene's germline CDR1 is LNHDA and CDR2 SQIVND (reference sequence). CDR3 residues: CASSIKALAGELFF. The DNA for the CDR3 is TGTGCCAGTAGTATAAAGGCCCTAGCCGGGGAGCTGTTTTTT.

The chain employs TRBV2 and TRBJ1-6; D is perhaps TRBD1 (5 bases). Germline V CDR1 and CDR2: SNHLY, FYNNEI. Trimming pared 7 bases from V and 3 bases from J, leaving 10 bases between. The CDR3 extends over 14 amino acids. The CDR3 loop is CASTRQNYNSPLHF. CDR3 DNA: TGTGCCAGCACGAGACAGAACTATAATTCACCCCTCCACTTT.

The chain combines TRBV6-5 with TRBJ1-3; the match to TRBD1 covers 8 bases. Germline CDR1 and CDR2: MNHEY and SVGAGI. The CDR3 is 14 residues long. The V segment lost 6 bases and the J segment 0 bases; nucleotides outside the gene matches: 1. The CDR3 sequence: CASRTGGSGNTIYF. For the CDR3, the DNA is TGTGCCAGCAGAACAGGGGGCTCTGGAAACACCATATATTTT.